The T cell receptor (beta chain) described here comes from a study of blood T cell repertoires in COVID-19. Overall study: Collection of acute and convalescent COVID-19 samples took place in the United States, Italy and Spain. The analysed material was cDNA or gDNA that came from T cells, B-cell-depleted T cells, or PBMCs.

The length of the CDR3 is 15 residues. Per the germline V gene, CDR1 is SGHAT and CDR2 is FQNNGV. Trimming removed 3 bases from V and 9 bases from J, with 18 bases in between. Authors' data handling: The assay estimated nucleated cells by amplifying reference gene primers. Sequencing was performed with immunoSEQ multiplex PCR; in TCRdb, only in-frame clones are kept and a portion is missing. V, J and clone size derive from that table, while D and trimming were established from the DNA sequence. This table has tens of thousands of clones, roughly 88% appearing once. The specimen sequenced was peripheral blood. This clonotype originated in a woman older than 75 with active or convalescent COVID-19. The chain uses TRBV11-2 and TRBJ2-1; a possible D gene is TRBD2 (5 bases). The CDR3 nucleotides read TGTGCCAGCAGCTTCGCGGGCCTAGAAGTGGGTGAGCAGTTCTTC. Its protein is CASSFAGLEVGEQFF.